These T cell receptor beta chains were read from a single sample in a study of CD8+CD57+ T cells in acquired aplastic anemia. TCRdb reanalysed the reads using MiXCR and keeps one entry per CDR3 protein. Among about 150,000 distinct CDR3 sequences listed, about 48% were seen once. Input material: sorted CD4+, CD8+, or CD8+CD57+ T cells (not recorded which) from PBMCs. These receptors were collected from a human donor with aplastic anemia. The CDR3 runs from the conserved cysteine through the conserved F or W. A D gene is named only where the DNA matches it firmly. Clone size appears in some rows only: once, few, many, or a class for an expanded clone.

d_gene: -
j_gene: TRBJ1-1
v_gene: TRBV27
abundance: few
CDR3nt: TGTGCCAGCTCCCTCAACTTGAACACTGAAGCTTTCTTT
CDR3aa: CASSLNLNTEAFF

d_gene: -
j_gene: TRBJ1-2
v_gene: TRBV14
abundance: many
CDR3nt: TGTGCCAGCAGCCAAGCGTACGGTGGCTATGGCTACACCTTC
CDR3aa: CASSQAYGGYGYTF

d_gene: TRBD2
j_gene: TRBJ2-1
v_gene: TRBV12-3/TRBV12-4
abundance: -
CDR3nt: TGTGCCAGCAGTTTAGGACCAGCGGGAGTGCTTGAGCAGTTCTTT
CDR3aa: CASSLGPAGVLEQFF

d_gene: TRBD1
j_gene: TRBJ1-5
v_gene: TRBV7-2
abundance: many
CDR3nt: TGTGCCAGCAGCTTAGTGGGACAGGGAGATGGGGTTTGGCCCCAGCATTTT
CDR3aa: CASSLVGQGDGVWPQHF

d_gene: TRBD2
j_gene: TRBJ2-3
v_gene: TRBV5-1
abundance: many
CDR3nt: TGCGCCAGCAGCTTGGTTTCGCGGGAGAACGGAGATACGCAGTATTTT
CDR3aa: CASSLVSRENGDTQYF

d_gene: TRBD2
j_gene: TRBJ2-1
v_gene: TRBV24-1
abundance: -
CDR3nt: TGTGCCACCAGCGGACTAGCGGGAGTCTATGAGCAGTTCTTC
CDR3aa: CATSGLAGVYEQFF

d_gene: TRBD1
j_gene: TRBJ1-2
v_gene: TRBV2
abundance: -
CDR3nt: TGTGCCAGCAGTGAAGTGGGGGACAGGGCTAACTATGGCTACACCTTC
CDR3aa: CASSEVGDRANYGYTF

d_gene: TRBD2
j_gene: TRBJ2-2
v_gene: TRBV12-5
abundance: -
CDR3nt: TGTGCTAGTGGTTTGGGGACTAGCGTACAACCGGGAGGGGAGCTGTTTTTT
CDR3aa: CASGLGTSVQPGGELFF

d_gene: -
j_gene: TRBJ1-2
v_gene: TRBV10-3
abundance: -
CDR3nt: TGTGCCATCGGAGCAGGGAATGATGAAGGCTACACCTTC
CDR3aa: CAIGAGNDEGYTF

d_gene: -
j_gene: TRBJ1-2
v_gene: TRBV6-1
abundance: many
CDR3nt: TGTGCCAGCAGTCCTAAAGAGGATTATGGCTACACCTTC
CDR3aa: CASSPKEDYGYTF

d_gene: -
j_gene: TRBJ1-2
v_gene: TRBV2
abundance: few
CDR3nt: TGTGCCAGCAGCGAGACAGGAAACTATGGCTACACCTTC
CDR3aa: CASSETGNYGYTF

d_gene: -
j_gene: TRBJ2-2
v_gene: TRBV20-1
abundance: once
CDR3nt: TGCAGTGCCGAGGCCGGGGAGCTGTTTTTT
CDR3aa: CSAEAGELFF

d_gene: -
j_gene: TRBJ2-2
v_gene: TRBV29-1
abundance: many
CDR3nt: TGCAGCGCTGACCACTTTAACACCGGGGAGCTGTTTTTT
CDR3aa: CSADHFNTGELFF

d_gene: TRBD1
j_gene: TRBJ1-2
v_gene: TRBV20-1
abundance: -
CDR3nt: TGCAGTGCTTCCGACAGGGATACTAACTATGGCTACACCTTC
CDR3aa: CSASDRDTNYGYTF

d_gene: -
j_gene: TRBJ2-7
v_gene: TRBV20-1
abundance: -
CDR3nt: TGCAGTGCTCATGAGGCGGAACAGGGTTTCGGGGAGGACTTC
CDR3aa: CSAHEAEQGFGEDF

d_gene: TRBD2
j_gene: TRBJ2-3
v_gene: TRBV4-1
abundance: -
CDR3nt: TGCGCCAGCAGCCAACCGTGGCGGGGGACCACAGATACGCAGTATTTT
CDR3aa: CASSQPWRGTTDTQYF

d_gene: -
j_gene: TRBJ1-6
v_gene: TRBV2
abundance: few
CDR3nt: TGTGCCAGCAGTGAAGCGCTTACGAGGAGCCACCTCCACTTT
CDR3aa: CASSEALTRSHLHF

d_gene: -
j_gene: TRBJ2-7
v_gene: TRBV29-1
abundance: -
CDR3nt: TGCAGCGTTGAGGGTTCCTACGAGCAGTACTTC
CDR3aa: CSVEGSYEQYF

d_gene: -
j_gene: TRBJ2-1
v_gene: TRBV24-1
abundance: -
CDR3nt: TGTGCCACCAGTGGCGTCGGAGGCAATGAGCAGTTCTTC
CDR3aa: CATSGVGGNEQFF

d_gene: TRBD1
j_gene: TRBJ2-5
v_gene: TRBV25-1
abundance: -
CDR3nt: TGTTCCAGCAGGAGGGGGCAGGACAGGGGGCACCTTTACCAAGAGACCCAGTACTTC
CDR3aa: CSSRRGQDRGHLYQETQYF

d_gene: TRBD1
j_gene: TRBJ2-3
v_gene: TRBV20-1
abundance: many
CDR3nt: TGCAGTGCTAGAGGTCCACAGGGGTTTGGAGATACGCAGTATTTT
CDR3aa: CSARGPQGFGDTQYF

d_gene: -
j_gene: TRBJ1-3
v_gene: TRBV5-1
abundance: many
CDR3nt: TGCGCCAGCAGCTTGGCCTCGGAGGCTGGAAACACCATATATTTT
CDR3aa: CASSLASEAGNTIYF

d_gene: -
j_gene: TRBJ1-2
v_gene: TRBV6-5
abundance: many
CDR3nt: TGTGCCAGCAGTTACTCGCGGGCTCTTAGAGGCTACACCTTC
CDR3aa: CASSYSRALRGYTF

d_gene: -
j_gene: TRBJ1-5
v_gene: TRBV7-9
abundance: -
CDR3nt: TGTGCCAGCAGCTTGGAGGGGTGGCAGCCCCAGCATTTT
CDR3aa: CASSLEGWQPQHF

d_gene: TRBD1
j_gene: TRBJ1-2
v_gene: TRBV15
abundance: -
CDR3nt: TGTGCCACCAGATCCTCAGGGGGAGTTGGCTACACCTTC
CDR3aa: CATRSSGGVGYTF

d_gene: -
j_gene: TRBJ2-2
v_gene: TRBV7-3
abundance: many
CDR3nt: TGTGCCAGCAGCTTAACCAGGCGGGATCGGACCGGGGAGCTGTTTTTT
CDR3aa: CASSLTRRDRTGELFF

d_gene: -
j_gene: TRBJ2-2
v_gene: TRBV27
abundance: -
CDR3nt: TGTGCCAGCAGTTCAGGGGCAGGACCCAACACCGGGGAGCTGTTTTTT
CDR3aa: CASSSGAGPNTGELFF